This T cell receptor (beta chain) appears in the sequencing data of a study of T-cell reconstitution after alpha-beta-depleted transplantation in children (dated by TCRdb to 2016 to 2017). Study-level background: T-cell immune reconstitution after TCRalphabeta/CD19-depleted allogeneic hematopoietic cell transplantation in children was quantitatively tracked in the study by means of TCR repertoire profiling. General conclusions and limits of the study: In some patients, high TCRbeta diversity at day 60 was attributed to recipient T cells and intrathymic progenitors that had survived conditioning. Apparently early alphabetaT-cell count recovery about two months after transplant reportedly relied on only several hundred rapidly expanded clones derived from non-depleted graft cells. The frequencies of hyperexpanded clones fell over the following months, and after one year, T-cell counts and TCRbeta diversity were mostly attributed to newly produced T cells.

This clonotype has a handful of counts. Its binding antigen is unknown. Nothing much larger sits one base from this clone, and base qualities are not available. Library preparation used PCR. Sequencing was carried out with an Illumina HiSeq 2500. To normalize quantification of the TCRbeta repertoire, the TCR libraries were built with molecular barcoding that relied on unique molecular identifiers. The public reads were reanalyzed by TCRdb: fastp trimming at Q25, MiXCR alignment, in-frame beta chains only. CDR3 protein sequences are deduplicated, and each keeps its most common genes and DNA. The sample includes about 300,000 distinct CDR3 sequences, with about a tenth observed a single time. 7.5% of the sample goes to the ten largest clones. The label giving this sample's treatment or condition can be read as: allogeneic hematopoietic cell transplantation with graft depleted of TCRalphabeta T cells and CD19 B cells. TCRalphabeta/CD19-depleted allogeneic hematopoietic cell grafts were given to the transplant recipients, all of whom were children.

The CDR3 goes from the cysteine to the phenylalanine over 15 residues. Only the CDR3 region is kept as DNA, spanning 45 bases read in frame from base 1. Clipping removes 0 bases from V and 4 bases from J, with 3 as the unmatched junction base count. The germline V gene gives CDR1 as SGHRS and CDR2 as YFSETQ. The sample consisted of PBMCs, taken before TCRalphabeta/CD19-depleted stem cell transplant. This receptor was taken from a boy younger than two with acute myeloid leukemia, due to receive a stem cell transplant. The chain is assembled from TRBV5-1 and TRBJ2-1, and TRBD1 matches 8 of the central bases. The encoded CDR3 is CASSLARTGYNEQFF. The sequence in DNA is TGCGCCAGCAGCTTGGCCCGGACAGGGTACAATGAGCAGTTCTTC.